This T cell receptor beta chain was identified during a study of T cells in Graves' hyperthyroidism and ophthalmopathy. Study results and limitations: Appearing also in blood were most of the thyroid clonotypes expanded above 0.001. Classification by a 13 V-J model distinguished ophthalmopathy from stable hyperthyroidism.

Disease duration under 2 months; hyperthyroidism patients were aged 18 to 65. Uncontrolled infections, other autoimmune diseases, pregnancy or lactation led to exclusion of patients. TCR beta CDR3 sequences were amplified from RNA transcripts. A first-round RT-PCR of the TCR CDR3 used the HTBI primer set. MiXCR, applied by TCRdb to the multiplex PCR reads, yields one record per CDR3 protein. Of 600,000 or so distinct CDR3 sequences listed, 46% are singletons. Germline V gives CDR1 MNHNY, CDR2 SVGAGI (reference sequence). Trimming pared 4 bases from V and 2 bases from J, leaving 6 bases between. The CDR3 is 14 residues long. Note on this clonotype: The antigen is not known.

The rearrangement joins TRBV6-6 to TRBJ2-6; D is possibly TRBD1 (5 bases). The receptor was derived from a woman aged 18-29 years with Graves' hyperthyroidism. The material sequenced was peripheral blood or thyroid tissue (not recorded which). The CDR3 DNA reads TGTGCCAGCAGTTCGACAGCTGGGGCCAACGTCCTGACTTTC. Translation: CASSSTAGANVLTF.